This is a list of T cell receptor beta chains from one sample in a study of regulatory T cells in long-lasting Graves disease. Each CDR3 protein is one row after TCRdb ran MiXCR on the multiplex PCR reads. The sample has 400,000 to 500,000 distinct CDR3 sequences; 11% to 15% are singletons. This same sample was also part of a study on T cells in Graves' hyperthyroidism and ophthalmopathy.

The sample consisted of peripheral blood mononuclear cells (PBMCs), taken at new diagnosis, from a patient treated with antithyroid drugs. These receptors were obtained from a woman between 50 and 59 years old with Graves disease. The CDR3 runs from the conserved cysteine through the conserved F or W. Each record gives: J gene, V gene, clone size, D gene, CDR3 protein, CDR3 DNA. A D gene is named only where the DNA matches it firmly. The size field is filled for only some rows; it gives once, few, many or a size class.

>TRBJ2-1|TRBV7-6|few|TRBD2
CASSSAGTSATEQFF
TGTGCCAGCAGCTCGGCCGGGACTAGCGCCACAGAGCAGTTCTTC
>TRBJ2-1|TRBV18|many|NA
CASSPMTSNEQFF
TGTGCCAGCTCACCGATGACTAGCAATGAGCAGTTCTTC
>TRBJ2-3|TRBV7-9|NA|NA
CASSEGRTTDTQYF
TGTGCCAGCAGCGAGGGCCGTACCACAGATACGCAGTATTTT
>TRBJ1-1|TRBV29-1|many|NA
CSVAKGVTAEAFF
TGCAGCGTTGCAAAGGGGGTAACGGCTGAAGCTTTCTTT
>TRBJ1-5|TRBV27|NA|NA
CASSSDSYSNQPQHF
TGTGCCAGCAGTAGCGACAGCTATAGCAATCAGCCCCAGCATTTT
>TRBJ2-1|TRBV5-1|many|NA
CASSLEYSSYNEQFF
TGCGCCAGCAGCTTGGAATATAGCTCCTACAATGAGCAGTTCTTC
>TRBJ2-1|TRBV27|few|TRBD1
CASSLAGTGRNEQFF
TGTGCCAGCAGTTTAGCCGGGACAGGCCGGAATGAGCAGTTCTTC
>TRBJ2-1|TRBV18|many|NA
CASSPPSGLLEQFF
TGTGCCAGCTCACCACCCTCCGGACTCCTCGAGCAGTTCTTC
>TRBJ1-5|TRBV29-1|NA|TRBD1
CSASGQGSNQPQHF
TGCAGCGCCTCGGGACAGGGGAGCAATCAGCCCCAGCATTTT
>TRBJ2-3|TRBV28|many|NA
CASSPIWEGTDTQYF
TGTGCCAGCAGTCCTATTTGGGAGGGCACAGATACGCAGTATTTT
>TRBJ2-5|TRBV20-1|few|NA
CSAMGAHPSQYF
TGCAGTGCTATGGGTGCTCATCCGTCCCAGTACTTC
>TRBJ2-1|TRBV20-1|few|NA
CSARDPSANYNEQFF
TGCAGTGCTAGAGATCCTAGCGCAAACTACAATGAGCAGTTCTTC
>TRBJ1-2|TRBV10-3|NA|TRBD1
CAISDGQGSGGYTF
TGTGCCATCAGTGACGGACAGGGAAGCGGCGGCTACACCTTC
>TRBJ1-3|TRBV28|NA|TRBD1
CASREGQISGNTIYF
TGTGCCAGCAGGGAGGGACAGATCTCTGGAAACACCATATATTTT
>TRBJ2-1|TRBV28|many|TRBD2
CASTLAGGPVHEQFF
TGTGCCAGCACCCTTGCGGGAGGGCCGGTCCATGAGCAGTTCTTC
>TRBJ2-7|TRBV6-2/TRBV6-3|many|TRBD1
CASSGQVSSYEQYF
TGTGCCAGCAGTGGACAGGTTAGCTCCTACGAGCAGTACTTC
>TRBJ2-7|TRBV5-1|many|TRBD2
CASKVTSGSYEQYF
TGCGCCAGCAAAGTGACTAGCGGCTCCTACGAGCAGTACTTC
>TRBJ1-5|TRBV2|many|NA
CASSWGEVSSNQPQHF
TGTGCCAGCAGCTGGGGGGAGGTTTCGAGCAATCAGCCCCAGCATTTT
>TRBJ1-2|TRBV29-1|many|NA
CSVGPGTYGYTF
TGCAGCGTGGGGCCGGGGACCTATGGCTACACCTTC
>TRBJ1-2|TRBV28|many|NA
CASRVVYPTSGDYNYGYTF
TGTGCCAGCAGGGTAGTTTACCCAACCTCAGGGGACTATAACTATGGCTACACCTTC
>TRBJ2-3|TRBV28|many|NA
CASSLIQGRTDTQYF
TGTGCCAGCAGTTTAATACAGGGCCGCACAGATACGCAGTATTTT
>TRBJ2-1|TRBV2|many|TRBD2
CASLGWGLAGGSSYNEQFF
TGTGCCAGCCTGGGATGGGGACTAGCGGGGGGGAGCTCCTACAATGAGCAGTTCTTC
>TRBJ1-1|TRBV6-1|many|NA
CATTPGVREDTEAFF
TGTGCCACCACCCCCGGGGTCAGGGAAGACACTGAAGCTTTCTTT
>TRBJ1-1|TRBV20-1|few|NA
CSAKRQALPMNTEAFF
TGCAGTGCTAAACGACAGGCGTTACCCATGAACACTGAAGCTTTCTTT
>TRBJ1-6|TRBV18|few|TRBD1
CASSPGQGKQSPLHF
TGTGCCAGCTCACCTGGACAGGGCAAACAATCACCCCTCCACTTT
>TRBJ2-5|TRBV12-3/TRBV12-4|NA|NA
CASSQQWRQETQYF
TGTGCCAGCAGCCAACAGTGGAGACAAGAGACCCAGTACTTC
>TRBJ2-7|TRBV9|many|NA
CASSVGGDGVIYEQYF
TGTGCCAGCAGCGTAGGCGGAGATGGCGTGATCTACGAGCAGTACTTC
>TRBJ2-3|TRBV12-3/TRBV12-4|few|TRBD1
CASSRGMDRTQYF
TGTGCCAGCAGTCGAGGGATGGACAGGACGCAGTATTTT
>TRBJ1-4|TRBV5-1|NA|NA
CASSLGYTNEKLFF
TGCGCCAGCAGCTTGGGGTATACTAATGAAAAACTGTTTTTT
>TRBJ1-1|TRBV18|NA|NA
CASSPKQENTEAFF
TGTGCCAGCTCACCGAAGCAAGAGAACACTGAAGCTTTCTTT
>TRBJ2-7|TRBV7-9|NA|NA
CASSLESRYEQCF
TGTGCCAGCAGCTTAGAAAGTCGGTACGAGCAGTGCTTC
>TRBJ2-7|TRBV6-5|many|NA
CASSSPTRYSERVSVYEQYF
TGTGCCAGCAGTTCCCCGACTCGGTACTCCGAGCGGGTAAGTGTCTACGAGCAGTACTTC
>TRBJ2-1|TRBV29-1|NA|NA
CSAGGLSYNEQFF
TGCAGCGCCGGGGGGCTCTCCTACAATGAGCAGTTCTTC
>TRBJ1-6|TRBV13|many|TRBD1
CASRTGNSPLHF
TGTGCCAGCAGGACAGGGAATTCACCCCTCCACTTT
>TRBJ2-3|TRBV7-7|many|TRBD2
CASSLAGGPSDTQYF
TGTGCTAGCAGCTTGGCGGGAGGGCCATCAGATACGCAGTATTTT
>TRBJ1-1|TRBV6-1|many|NA
CASSQGLTFF
TGTGCCAGCAGTCAGGGGTTAACTTTCTTT
>TRBJ1-3|TRBV6-1|NA|TRBD1
CASTGTVGGNTIYF
TGTGCCAGCACGGGGACAGTGGGAGGAAACACCATATATTTT
>TRBJ2-7|TRBV28|few|NA
CASSSQGPEQYF
TGTGCCAGCAGTTCACAGGGACCCGAGCAGTACTTC
>TRBJ1-1|TRBV28|few|NA
CASSLPRGVHSAEAFF
TGTGCCAGCAGTTTACCCCGGGGGGTTCACTCCGCTGAAGCTTTCTTT
>TRBJ2-2|TRBV2|many|NA
CASGTADTGELFF
TGTGCCAGCGGGACGGCGGACACCGGGGAGCTGTTTTTT
>TRBJ2-5|TRBV30|few|NA
CAWSPLNKETQYF
TGTGCCTGGAGCCCGTTGAACAAAGAGACCCAGTACTTC
>TRBJ2-4|TRBV28|few|TRBD1
CASSSPGQGPGNIQYF
TGTGCCAGCAGTTCGCCTGGACAGGGGCCAGGGAACATTCAGTACTTC
>TRBJ2-7|TRBV27|many|NA
CASSLSPLHGYEQYF
TGTGCCAGCAGTTTATCCCCTCTCCATGGGTACGAGCAGTACTTC
>TRBJ2-2|TRBV27|few|NA
CASSLEAGPTGELFF
TGTGCCAGCAGTTTAGAGGCGGGACCCACCGGGGAGCTGTTTTTT